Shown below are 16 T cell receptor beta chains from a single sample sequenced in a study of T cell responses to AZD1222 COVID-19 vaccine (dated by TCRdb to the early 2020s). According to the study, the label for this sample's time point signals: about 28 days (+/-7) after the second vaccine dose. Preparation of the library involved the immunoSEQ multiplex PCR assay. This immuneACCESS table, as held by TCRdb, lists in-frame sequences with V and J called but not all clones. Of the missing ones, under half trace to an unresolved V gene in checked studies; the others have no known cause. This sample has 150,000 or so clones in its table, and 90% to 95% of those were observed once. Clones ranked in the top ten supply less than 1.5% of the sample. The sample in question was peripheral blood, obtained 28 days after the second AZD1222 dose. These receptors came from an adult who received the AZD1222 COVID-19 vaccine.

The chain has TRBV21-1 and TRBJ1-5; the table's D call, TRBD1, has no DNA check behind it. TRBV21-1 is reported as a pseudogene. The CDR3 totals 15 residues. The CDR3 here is CASSKVGRGRQPQHF. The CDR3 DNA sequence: TGTGCCAGCAGCAAAGTTGGCAGGGGGCGTCAGCCCCAGCATTTT.

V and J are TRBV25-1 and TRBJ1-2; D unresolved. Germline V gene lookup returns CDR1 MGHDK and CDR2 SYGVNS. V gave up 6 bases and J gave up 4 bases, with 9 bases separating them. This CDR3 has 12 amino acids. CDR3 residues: CASSLTTYGYTF. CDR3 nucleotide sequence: TGTGCCAGCAGCCTGACGACCTATGGCTACACCTTC.

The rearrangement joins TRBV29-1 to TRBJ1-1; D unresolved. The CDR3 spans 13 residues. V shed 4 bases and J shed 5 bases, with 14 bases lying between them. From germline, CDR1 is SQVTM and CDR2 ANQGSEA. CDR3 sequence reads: CSVAPREGTEAFF. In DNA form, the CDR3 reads TGCAGCGTTGCCCCGAGGGAGGGAACTGAAGCTTTCTTT.

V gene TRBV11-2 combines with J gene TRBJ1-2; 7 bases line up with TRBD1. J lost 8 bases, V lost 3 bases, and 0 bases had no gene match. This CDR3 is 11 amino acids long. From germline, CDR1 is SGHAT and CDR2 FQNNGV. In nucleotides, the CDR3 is TGTGCCAGCAGCTTGACAGGGGGCTACACCTTC. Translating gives CASSLTGGYTF. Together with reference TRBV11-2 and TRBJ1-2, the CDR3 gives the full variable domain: EAGVAQSPRYKIIEKRQSVAFWCNPISGHATLYWYQQILGQGPKLLIQFQNNGVVDDSQLPKDRFSAERLKGVDSTLKIQPAKLEDSAVYLCASSLTGGYTFGSGTRLTVV.

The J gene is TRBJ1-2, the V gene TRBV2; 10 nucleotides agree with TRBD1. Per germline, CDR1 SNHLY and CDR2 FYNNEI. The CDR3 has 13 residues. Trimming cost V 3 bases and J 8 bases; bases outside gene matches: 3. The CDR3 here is CASSDRDRGGYTF. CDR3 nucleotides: TGTGCCAGCAGTGATAGGGACAGGGGCGGCTACACCTTC.

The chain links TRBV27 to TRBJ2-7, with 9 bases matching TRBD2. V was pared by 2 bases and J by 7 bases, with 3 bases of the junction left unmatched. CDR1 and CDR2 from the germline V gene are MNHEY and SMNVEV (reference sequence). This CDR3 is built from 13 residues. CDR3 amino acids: CASSLAGGFEQYF. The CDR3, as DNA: TGTGCCAGCAGTTTAGCGGGAGGGTTTGAGCAGTACTTC.

Written as DNA, the CDR3 is TGTGCCAGCAGTGATTCCGGGAACACCGGGGAGCTGTTTTTT. Its protein product is CASSDSGNTGELFF. The chain combines TRBV6-1 with TRBJ2-2, with D unresolved. The CDR3 sequence is 14 residues long. The V gene lost 3 bases and the J gene lost 1 base, with 6 bases spanning the gap. CDR1 MNHNS and CDR2 SASEGT come from the germline V gene.

CDR3 bases: TGTGCCAGTAGTAACCTGCAGCTAGGCCTCACAGATACGCAGTATTTT. Translation: CASSNLQLGLTDTQYF. V and J are TRBV19 and TRBJ2-3; no reliable D call. V lost 4 bases and J lost 2, with 16 bases in between. The CDR3 extends over 16 amino acids. Germline loops: CDR1 LNHDA, CDR2 SQIVND (reference sequence).

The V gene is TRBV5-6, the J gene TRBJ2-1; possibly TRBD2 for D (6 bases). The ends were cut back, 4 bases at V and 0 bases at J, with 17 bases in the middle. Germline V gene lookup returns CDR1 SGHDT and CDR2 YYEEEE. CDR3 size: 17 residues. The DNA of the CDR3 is TGTGCCAGCAGCCCACAAATCATAGCGGCCTCCTACAATGAGCAGTTCTTC. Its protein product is CASSPQIIAASYNEQFF.

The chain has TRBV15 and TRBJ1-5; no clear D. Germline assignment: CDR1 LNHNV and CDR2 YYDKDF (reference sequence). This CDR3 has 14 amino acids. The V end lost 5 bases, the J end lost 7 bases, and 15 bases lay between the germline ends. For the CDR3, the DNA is TGTGCCACCAGCCAAGGGAATGCGGCACAGCCCCAGCATTTT. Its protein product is CATSQGNAAQPQHF.

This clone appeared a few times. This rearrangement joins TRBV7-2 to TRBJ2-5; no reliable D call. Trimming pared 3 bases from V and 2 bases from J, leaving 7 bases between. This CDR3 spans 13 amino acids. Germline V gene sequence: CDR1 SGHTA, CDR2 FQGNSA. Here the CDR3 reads CASSFQWQETQYF. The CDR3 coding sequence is TGTGCCAGCAGCTTCCAATGGCAAGAGACCCAGTACTTC.

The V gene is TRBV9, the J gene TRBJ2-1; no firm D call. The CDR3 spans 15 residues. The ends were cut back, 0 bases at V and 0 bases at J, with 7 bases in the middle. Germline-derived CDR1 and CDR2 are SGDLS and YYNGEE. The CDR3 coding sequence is TGTGCCAGCAGCGTAGAGGTCAGCTCCTACAATGAGCAGTTCTTC. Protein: CASSVEVSSYNEQFF.

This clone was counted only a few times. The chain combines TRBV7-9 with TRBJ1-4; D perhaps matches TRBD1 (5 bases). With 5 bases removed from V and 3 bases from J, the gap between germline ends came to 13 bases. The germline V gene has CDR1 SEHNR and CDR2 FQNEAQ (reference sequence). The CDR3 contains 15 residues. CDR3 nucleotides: TGTGCCAGCAGCCCCAACTGGGGGGCTAATGAAAAACTGTTTTTT. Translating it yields CASSPNWGANEKLFF.

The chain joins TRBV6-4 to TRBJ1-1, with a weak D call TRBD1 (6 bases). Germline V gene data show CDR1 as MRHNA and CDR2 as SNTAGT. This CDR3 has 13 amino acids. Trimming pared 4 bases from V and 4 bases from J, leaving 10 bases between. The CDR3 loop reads CASSVTRGTEAFF. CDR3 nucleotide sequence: TGTGCCAGCAGTGTCACCAGGGGCACTGAAGCTTTCTTT.

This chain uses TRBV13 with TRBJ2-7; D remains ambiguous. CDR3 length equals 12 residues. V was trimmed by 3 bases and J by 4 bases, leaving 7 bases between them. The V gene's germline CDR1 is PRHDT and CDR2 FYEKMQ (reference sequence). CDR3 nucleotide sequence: TGTGCCAGCAGCTTTTTGGGATACGAGCAGTACTTC. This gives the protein CASSFLGYEQYF.

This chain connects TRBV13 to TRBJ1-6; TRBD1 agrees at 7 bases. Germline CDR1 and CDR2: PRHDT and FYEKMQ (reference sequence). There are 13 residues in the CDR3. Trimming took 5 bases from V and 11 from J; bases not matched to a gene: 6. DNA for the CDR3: TGTGCCAGCAGCCAGGGGGGACGTCCACCCCTCCACTTT. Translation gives CASSQGGRPPLHF.